Listed below are T cell receptor beta chains from one sample, sequenced in a study of T cells in Graves' hyperthyroidism and ophthalmopathy. TCRdb re-derived calls from the multiplex PCR reads in MiXCR, one entry per CDR3 protein. The table records roughly 380,000 distinct CDR3 sequences, about 18% of them present only once. Sequencing was done on a sample of blood. These receptors all come from a woman younger than 30 with Graves' hyperthyroidism. Both conserved end residues are trimmed from each CDR3. A D gene is named only where the DNA matches it firmly. Expanded clones are given a class, and other clones once, few, many or no size at all.

J	size	D	V	CDR3
TRBJ1-3	many	NA	TRBV27	ASSLGSGVGNTIY
TRBJ2-5	NA	TRBD1	TRBV6-1	ASSALTGPQETQY
TRBJ1-2	many	NA	TRBV14	ASSISGGYGYT
TRBJ2-7	many	NA	TRBV11-2	ASSLAQQGIDEQY
TRBJ2-7	NA	NA	TRBV18	ASSDTLSADTYEQY
TRBJ2-2	many	NA	TRBV12-3/TRBV12-4	ASRRAGSTGELF
TRBJ2-7	many	TRBD2	TRBV20-1	SAKLAGGLYEQY
TRBJ1-1	many	NA	TRBV30	AWRRLNTEAF
TRBJ2-5	many	TRBD2	TRBV9	ASSVDRGGQETQY
TRBJ1-5	many	NA	TRBV7-8	ASSLEVAWGQPQH
TRBJ1-1	many	NA	TRBV29-1	SVKGGLNTEAF
TRBJ2-7	NA	NA	TRBV12-5	ASGSDGTPVYEQY
TRBJ1-1	few	NA	TRBV3-1	ASSQVASRRTEAF
TRBJ1-2	many	NA	TRBV7-3	ASSLNPARLGDGYT
TRBJ1-1	many	TRBD1	TRBV19	ASYGTELNTEAF
TRBJ2-2	NA	TRBD1	TRBV5-1	ASSLQGATNTGELF
TRBJ2-2	many	NA	TRBV5-1	ASSLRRDSITGELF
TRBJ2-5	NA	TRBD1	TRBV12-3/TRBV12-4	ASRGQGLKETQY
TRBJ1-2	NA	NA	TRBV4-1	ASSQGWETFYGYT
TRBJ1-2	many	NA	TRBV2	ASSEARGEGYT
TRBJ2-7	many	TRBD2	TRBV6-2/TRBV6-3	ATGLAVVDEQY
TRBJ1-1	many	NA	TRBV16	ASSQDSLDTEAF
TRBJ2-5	many	NA	TRBV28	ASSEVGIRETQY